Presented here are 20 T cell receptor beta chains from one specimen sequenced in a study of cytomegalovirus exposure and HLA in healthy donors. 13 Jbeta primers and 60 Vbeta primers were used for the PCR. Produced via immunoSEQ multiplex PCR; TCRdb's table is partial and in-frame only. The table for this sample gives 100,000 to 150,000 clones. The sequenced sample was PBMCs. The receptors were sampled from a man between 18 and 29 years old in good health and CMV-seronegative.

The rearrangement joins TRBV7-9 to TRBJ2-7; 7 nucleotides align to TRBD1. CDR1 SEHNR and CDR2 FQNEAQ come from the germline V gene (reference sequence). This CDR3 has 15 residues. J was trimmed by 0 bases and V by 5 bases; bases with no gene match: 7. As DNA, the CDR3 is TGTGCCAGCAGCGACGGGACAGTTTTCTCCTACGAGCAGTACTTC. Its translation is CASSDGTVFSYEQYF.

The chain is built from TRBV27 and TRBJ1-2, with 10 nucleotides matching TRBD1. CDR1 and CDR2 from the germline V gene are MNHEY and SMNVEV (reference sequence). V shed 2 bases, J shed 8 bases, and the junction held 8 bases outside the gene matches. CDR3 length equals 15 residues. CDR3 DNA: TGTGCCAGCAGTTTAATGGGACAGGGGATCAGCGGCTACACCTTC. Its protein product is CASSLMGQGISGYTF.

The chain combines TRBV7-8 with TRBJ1-1; D unresolved. CDR1 SGHVS and CDR2 FQNEAQ come from the germline V gene. CDR3 size: 14 residues. The ends were cut back, 5 bases at V and 4 bases at J, with 14 bases in the middle. CDR3: CASSPTGIITEAFF. CDR3 bases: TGTGCCAGCAGCCCAACGGGGATTATCACTGAAGCTTTCTTT.

Here the CDR3 DNA reads TGTGCCAGCAGTCCCCTAGCCCGGGGACTTTACAATGAGCAGTTCTTC. Translating gives CASSPLARGLYNEQFF. V usage is TRBV27 and J usage is TRBJ2-1; TRBD2 is a possible D gene (6 bases). V dropped 5 bases and J dropped 4 bases, with 18 bases sitting between them. Germline V CDR1 and CDR2: MNHEY, SMNVEV (reference sequence). The CDR3 has 16 residues.

The CDR3 DNA reads TGTGCCAGCAGTGACTCTAGCGGGAGGCTGGGTGAGCAGTTCTTC. Protein product: CASSDSSGRLGEQFF. The chain joins TRBV2 to TRBJ2-1; TRBD2 agrees at 11 bases. The germline gives CDR1 SNHLY, CDR2 FYNNEI. The CDR3 contains 15 residues. Trimming removed 3 bases from V and 9 bases from J; junction bases left unmatched: 7.

The chain joins TRBV28 to TRBJ2-7, with D maybe TRBD1 (6 bases). The V and J ends lost 2 bases and 6 bases respectively, with 17 bases between them. Germline assignment: CDR1 MDHEN and CDR2 SYDVKM. CDR3 length: 15 amino acids. This CDR3 reads CASSLQGTPPLEQYF. For the CDR3, the DNA is TGTGCCAGCAGTTTACAGGGGACACCCCCACTCGAGCAGTACTTC. The variable domain in full, with the rest retrieved from reference TRBV28 and TRBJ2-7, is DVKVTQSSRYLVKRTGEKVFLECVQDMDHENMFWYRQDPGLGLRLIYFSYDVKMKEKGDIPEGYSVSREKKERFSLILESASTNQTSMYLCASSLQGTPPLEQYFGPGTRLTVT.

This chain connects TRBV5-4 to TRBJ2-5, with 9 bases fitting TRBD2. The DNA end lines up better with TRBJ2-7; the J call may be wrong. From germline, CDR1 is SGHNT and CDR2 YYREEE (reference sequence). The CDR3 totals 15 residues. The CDR3 is CASSSSGIGSYEQYF. The CDR3 bases are TGTGCCAGCAGCTCTAGCGGGATTGGTTCCTACGAGCAGTACTTC.

This rearrangement joins TRBV29-1 to TRBJ2-7; the match to TRBD1 covers 7 bases. This CDR3 is 13 amino acids long. The V gene end was trimmed by 6 bases and the J gene end by 3 bases; junction bases not matched to a gene: 8. Germline CDR1 reads SQVTM; CDR2 reads ANQGSEA. CDR3 DNA sequence: TGCAGCGTAGTGGTGGGACAGAACTACGAGCAGTACTTC. This gives the protein CSVVVGQNYEQYF.

The chain combines TRBV7-7 with TRBJ2-1; TRBD1 agrees at 8 bases. Germline V gene lookup returns CDR1 SSHAT and CDR2 FNYEAQ (reference sequence). V shed 5 bases, J shed 2 bases, and the junction held 5 bases outside the gene matches. The CDR3 is made up of 15 amino acids. CDR3 amino acids: CASSPGGGPYNEQFF. The CDR3 bases are TGTGCCAGCAGCCCAGGGGGCGGGCCCTACAATGAGCAGTTCTTC.

The chain combines TRBV4-2 with TRBJ2-7; D might be TRBD2 (7 bases). Germline V CDR1 and CDR2: LGHNA, YNFKEQ. The ends were cut back, 8 bases at V and 3 bases at J, with 14 bases in the middle. The CDR3 sequence is 13 residues long. CDR3 nucleotides: TGTGCCAGCGGTGGGGGCGGGAGCTACGAGCAGTACTTC. As protein: CASGGGGSYEQYF.

The rearrangement links TRBV27 to TRBJ2-2, with a weak D call TRBD1 (6 bases). The germline V gene encodes CDR1 MNHEY and CDR2 SMNVEV (reference sequence). This CDR3 spans 14 amino acids. V lost 6 bases and J lost 2, with 10 bases in between. The CDR3 protein is CASRQGTNTGELFF. CDR3 nucleotide sequence: TGTGCCAGCAGACAGGGCACCAACACCGGGGAGCTGTTTTTT.

V usage is TRBV6-1 and J usage is TRBJ1-5; tentatively, D is TRBD1 (5 bases). V was clipped by 0 bases and J by 3 bases, with 9 bases between them. Germline CDR1 is MNHNS and CDR2 is SASEGT. CDR3 size: 15 residues. This CDR3 reads CASSEAGGTNQPQHF. CDR3 bases: TGTGCCAGCAGTGAAGCGGGGGGAACCAATCAGCCCCAGCATTTT.

Turning to this clone: The identical CDR3 is also encoded by other nucleotide sequences in the sample. The V and J genes are TRBV7-6 and TRBJ2-3; 10 bases align to TRBD2. The germline gives CDR1 SGHVS, CDR2 FNYEAQ. This CDR3 has 15 amino acids. The V and J ends lost 5 bases and 4 bases, in that order; junction bases with no gene match: 6. DNA of the CDR3: TGTGCCAGCAGCCCCTTAGCGGGAGGCCCAGATACGCAGTATTTT. Translation gives CASSPLAGGPDTQYF. The full variable domain, rest sourced from reference TRBV7-6 and TRBJ2-3, is GAGVSQSPRYKVTKRGQDVALRCDPISGHVSLYWYRQALGQGPEFLTYFNYEAQQDKSGLPNDRFSAERPEGSISTLTIQRTEQRDSAMYRCASSPLAGGPDTQYFGPGTRLTVL.

The chain couples TRBV6-5 to TRBJ2-1; 9 positions agree with TRBD2. The CDR3 has 14 amino acids. Germline trimming cut 7 bases from V and 6 bases from J; bases unmatched to any gene: 7. CDR1 is MNHEY, CDR2 SVGAGI, per germline. The CDR3 region is CASNPGLAPNEQFF. The CDR3 DNA reads TGTGCCAGCAACCCGGGACTAGCACCCAATGAGCAGTTCTTC.

V gene TRBV10-3 combines with J gene TRBJ1-2, with 7 bases that match TRBD1. Per germline, CDR1 ENHRY and CDR2 SYGVKD. This CDR3 has 16 amino acids. V lost 8 bases to trimming and J lost 4 bases; unmatched junction nucleotides: 16. This CDR3 reads CAIGEDRVGRLYGYTF. In DNA, the CDR3 is TGTGCCATCGGGGAAGACAGGGTCGGGCGCCTCTATGGCTACACCTTC.

The chain joins TRBV28 to TRBJ1-2, with TRBD1 identical over 7 bases. The CDR3 is 14 amino acids. Germline-derived CDR1 and CDR2 are MDHEN and SYDVKM. Trimming removed 5 bases from V and 4 bases from J; junction bases left unmatched: 7. DNA for the CDR3: TGTGCCAGCAGTCCGACAGGGACCTCCTATGGCTACACCTTC. This translates into CASSPTGTSYGYTF.

The chain joins TRBV14 to TRBJ2-5; D is ambiguous. V lost 5 bases, J lost 0 bases, and 4 bases lay in between. The CDR3 runs 12 residues. Germline V gene lookup returns CDR1 SGHDN and CDR2 FVKESK. In DNA form, the CDR3 reads TGTGCCAGCAGCTCCTACCAAGAGACCCAGTACTTC. This translates into CASSSYQETQYF. Filled out from reference TRBV14 and TRBJ2-5, the complete variable domain reads EAGVTQFPSHSVIEKGQTVTLRCDPISGHDNLYWYRRVMGKEIKFLLHFVKESKQDESGMPNNRFLAERTGGTYSTLKVQPAELEDSGVYFCASSSYQETQYFGPGTRLLVL.

The chain carries TRBV7-9 and TRBJ1-2, with TRBD1 matching over 10 bases. Unmatched junction bases numbered 6, after V lost 1 base and J lost 7 bases. The CDR3 covers 15 residues. Germline CDR1 SEHNR, CDR2 FQNEAQ (reference sequence). CDR3 nucleotide sequence: TGTGCCAGCAGCTTAGAAGGGACAGGGGCTAGTGGCTACACCTTC. This gives the protein CASSLEGTGASGYTF.

The CDR3 loop is CASSLKLGQWMNTEAFF. CDR3 DNA sequence: TGCGCCAGCAGCTTAAAGCTTGGACAGTGGATGAACACTGAAGCTTTCTTT. The V and J genes are TRBV5-1 and TRBJ1-1, with D perhaps TRBD1 (6 bases). V shed 2 bases and J shed 0 bases, with 17 bases lying between them. The CDR3 runs to 17 residues. Looked up from germline, CDR1 is SGHRS and CDR2 is YFSETQ. The variable domain in full, completed from reference TRBV5-1 and TRBJ1-1, reads KAGVTQTPRYLIKTRGQQVTLSCSPISGHRSVSWYQQTPGQGLQFLFEYFSETQRNKGNFPGRFSGRQFSNSRSEMNVSTLELGDSALYLCASSLKLGQWMNTEAFFGQGTRLTVV.

The chain combines TRBV7-6 with TRBJ1-3, with D possibly being TRBD1 (6 bases). In germline, CDR1 is SGHVS, CDR2 FNYEAQ. The V end was cut by 5 bases, the J end by 0 bases, with 14 bases between. CDR3 size: 16 residues. The CDR3 reads CASSLTDRLSGNTIYF. The CDR3 coding sequence is TGTGCCAGCAGCCTAACAGACAGGCTCTCTGGAAACACCATATATTTT.